This TCR beta chain was recovered during a study of blood T cells in healthy people across ages. The second PCR ran about 6 to 11 cycles with a sample-barcoded 5' primer and J-beta primers. TCRdb itself ran the 5' RACE reads through MiXCR, one entry per CDR3 protein. The sample consists of roughly 1,100,000 distinct CDR3 sequences, 20% to 25% of them appearing once. The CDR3 length is 17 residues. The V gene end was trimmed by 10 bases and the J gene end by 5 bases; junction bases not matched to a gene: 16. This sample also appeared in a second study, on T cells of mothers and their children. This second report adds: Three healthy Caucasian mothers and their six children were the donors.

The clonotype comes from a girl aged 2 to 10 in good health. This chain links TRBV6-7 with TRBJ2-2; TRBD1 matches 10 bases. TRBV6-7 is identified as an open reading frame with a role that is uncertain. Source material: blood. The CDR3 sequence: CAILVDRDRGQTGELFF. The DNA for the CDR3 is TGTGCCATCCTGGTAGACAGGGACAGGGGCCAGACCGGGGAGCTGTTTTTT.